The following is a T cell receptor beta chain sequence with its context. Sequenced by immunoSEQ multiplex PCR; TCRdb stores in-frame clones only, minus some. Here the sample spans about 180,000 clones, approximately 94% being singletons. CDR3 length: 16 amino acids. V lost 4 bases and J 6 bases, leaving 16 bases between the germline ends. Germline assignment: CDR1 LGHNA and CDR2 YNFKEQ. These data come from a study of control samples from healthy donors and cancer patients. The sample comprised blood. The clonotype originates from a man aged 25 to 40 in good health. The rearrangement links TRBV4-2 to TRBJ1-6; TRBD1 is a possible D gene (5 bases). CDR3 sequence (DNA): TGTGCCAGCAGCCGGGACCCACGGAGTGCTAATTCACCCCTCCACTTT. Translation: CASSRDPRSANSPLHF.